The next 5 T cell receptor beta chains were all read from a single sample in a study of cytomegalovirus exposure and HLA in healthy donors. The PCR was carried out with 60 Vbeta primers and 13 Jbeta primers. Method: immunoSEQ multiplex PCR; TCRdb's copy keeps in-frame clones and lacks some. In the table there are around 110,000 clones, 50% to 75% of which are singletons. Specimen: PBMCs. The receptors stem from a woman aged 40 to 49 in good health and CMV-seropositive.

The chain carries TRBV19 and TRBJ2-6; TRBD1 matches 8 bases. Trimming cost V 5 bases and J 4 bases; bases outside gene matches: 10. Germline V CDR1 and CDR2: LNHDA, SQIVND (reference sequence). The CDR3 has 17 amino acids. The chain's CDR3 is CASSRGQVWTGANVLTF. DNA of the CDR3: TGTGCCAGTAGTCGGGGACAGGTCTGGACAGGGGCCAACGTCCTGACTTTC.

This sequence joins TRBV19 and TRBJ2-2, with D tentatively TRBD1 (6 bases). V was trimmed by 3 bases and J by 6 bases, leaving 11 bases between them. The CDR3 is 14 amino acids. The germline V gene has CDR1 LNHDA and CDR2 SQIVND (reference sequence). The chain's CDR3 is CASSMNRVAGELFF. CDR3 DNA: TGTGCCAGTAGTATGAACAGGGTGGCCGGGGAGCTGTTTTTT.

The gene calls are TRBV7-2 and TRBJ2-7; 8 positions agree with TRBD2. CDR1 SGHTA and CDR2 FQGNSA come from the germline V gene. The junction had 6 bases not matched to a gene; V was cut back by 5 bases and J by 0 bases. CDR3 length: 15 amino acids. The CDR3 DNA is TGTGCCAGCAGCCAAACCGGGACTAGCTCCTACGAGCAGTACTTC. Protein sequence: CASSQTGTSSYEQYF.

The J gene is TRBJ2-7, the V gene TRBV4-1, with 7 bases matching TRBD2. The CDR3 is 17 residues long. In germline, CDR1 is MGHRA, CDR2 YSYEKL. The trim removed 2 bases at V and 0 bases at J, leaving 10 bases unmatched. The CDR3 DNA follows: TGCGCCAGCAGCCAATCTCGGCTAGCGGAGATCTCCTACGAGCAGTACTTC. Protein: CASSQSRLAEISYEQYF.

The J gene is TRBJ2-5, the V gene TRBV27, with 9 bases aligning to TRBD1. Germline assignment: CDR1 MNHEY and CDR2 SMNVEV (reference sequence). CDR3 length: 14 residues. V lost 6 bases and J lost 4; bases outside the gene matches: 6. CDR3 coding DNA: TGTGCCAGCAGACCTACAGGGGGCGGAGAGACCCAGTACTTC. Translating it yields CASRPTGGGETQYF.